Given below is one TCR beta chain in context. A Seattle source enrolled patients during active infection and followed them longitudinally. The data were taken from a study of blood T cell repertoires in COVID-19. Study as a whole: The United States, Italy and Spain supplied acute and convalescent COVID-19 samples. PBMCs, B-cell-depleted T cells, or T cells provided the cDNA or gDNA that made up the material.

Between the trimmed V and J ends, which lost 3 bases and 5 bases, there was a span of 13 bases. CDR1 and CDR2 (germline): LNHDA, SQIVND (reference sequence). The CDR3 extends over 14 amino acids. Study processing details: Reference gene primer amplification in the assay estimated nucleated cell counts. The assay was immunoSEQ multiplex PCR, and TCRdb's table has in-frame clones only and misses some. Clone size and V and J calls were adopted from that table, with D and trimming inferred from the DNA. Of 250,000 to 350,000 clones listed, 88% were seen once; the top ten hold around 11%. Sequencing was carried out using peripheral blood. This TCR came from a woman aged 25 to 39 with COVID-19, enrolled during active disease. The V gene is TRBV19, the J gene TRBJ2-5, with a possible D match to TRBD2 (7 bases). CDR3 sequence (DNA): TGTGCCAGTAGTATCTTGGGGGGGCGGGAGACCCAGTACTTC. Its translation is CASSILGGRETQYF.